Below are 24 T cell receptor beta chains sequenced from a single sample in a study of PD-1 blockade in mismatch repair-deficient tumors. The protocol was immunoSEQ multiplex PCR, while the TCRdb copy is restricted to in-frame clones and leaves out a portion. The sample shows over 30,000 clones, around 80% of them seen only once. The specimen comprised PBMCs, sampled approximately 6 weeks after starting pembrolizumab. These receptors were obtained from an adult with mismatch repair-deficient cancer.

V and J are TRBV5-1 and TRBJ1-6, with TRBD1 as a possible D gene (5 bases). The CDR3 has 15 residues. V was cut by 0 bases and J by 10 bases, with 14 bases left in between. CDR1 is SGHRS and CDR2 is YFSETQ in the germline V gene. The CDR3 protein is CASSLGGRARSPLHF. The DNA of the CDR3 is TGCGCCAGCAGCTTGGGGGGCCGGGCTCGGTCACCCCTCCACTTT. The full variable domain, with the rest looked up from reference TRBV5-1 and TRBJ1-6, is KAGVTQTPRYLIKTRGQQVTLSCSPISGHRSVSWYQQTPGQGLQFLFEYFSETQRNKGNFPGRFSGRQFSNSRSEMNVSTLELGDSALYLCASSLGGRARSPLHFGNGTRLTVT.

This chain's CDR3 is CASSLAGYEQYF. CDR3 in DNA: TGTGCCAGCAGCTTAGCAGGGTACGAGCAGTACTTC. V gene TRBV11-2 combines with J gene TRBJ2-7; D may be TRBD1 (5 bases). Per the germline V gene, CDR1 is SGHAT and CDR2 is FQNNGV. The CDR3 covers 12 residues. Between the trimmed V and J ends, which lost 1 base and 4 bases, there was a span of 5 bases.

This rearrangement joins TRBV4-1 to TRBJ2-7, with TRBD1 matching over 10 bases. The CDR3 totals 15 residues. Germline trimming cut 0 bases from V and 7 bases from J; bases unmatched to any gene: 6. Germline V gives CDR1 MGHRA, CDR2 YSYEKL. The CDR3 DNA reads as TGCGCCAGCAGCCAAGAGGGACAGGGGCAGAGAGAGCAGTACTTC. Its protein product is CASSQEGQGQREQYF.

This chain uses TRBV5-1 with TRBJ2-2; perhaps TRBD2 as D (5 bases). V was pared by 0 bases and J by 4 bases, with 7 bases between. The V gene's germline CDR1 is SGHRS and CDR2 YFSETQ. The CDR3 is 14 amino acids. The CDR3 sequence: CASSLGGLTGELFF. The CDR3 coding sequence is TGCGCCAGCAGCTTGGGCGGGCTCACCGGGGAGCTGTTTTTT.

The chain has TRBV5-1 and TRBJ1-1; TRBD1 matches at 9 bases. Unmatched junction bases numbered 7, after V lost 4 bases and J lost 0 bases. The CDR3 runs to 16 residues. Germline values: CDR1 SGHRS, CDR2 YFSETQ. In DNA form, the CDR3 reads TGCGCCAGCAGCCCGGGACAGGGAAACATGAACACTGAAGCTTTCTTT. Translation: CASSPGQGNMNTEAFF.

This rearrangement joins TRBV18 to TRBJ2-3, with D maybe TRBD2 (6 bases). V lost 2 bases and J 4 bases, leaving 13 bases between the germline ends. The CDR3 covers 15 residues. Germline V gene sequence: CDR1 KGHSH, CDR2 LQKENI. The chain's CDR3 is CASSPTGATPDTQYF. CDR3 bases: TGTGCCAGCTCACCAACGGGAGCAACACCAGATACGCAGTATTTT.

The chain links TRBV7-9 to TRBJ2-7; 8 bases are a match to TRBD1. This CDR3 has 14 residues. Unmatched junction bases numbered 6, after V lost 4 bases and J lost 4 bases. CDR1 SEHNR and CDR2 FQNEAQ come from the germline V gene (reference sequence). The CDR3, as DNA: TGTGCCAGCAGCTCCCAGGGGGCCGGATACGAGCAGTACTTC. It specifies CASSSQGAGYEQYF. The full variable domain, completed using reference TRBV7-9 and TRBJ2-7, is DTGVSQNPRHKITKRGQNVTFRCDPISEHNRLYWYRQTLGQGPEFLTYFQNEAQLEKSRLLSDRFSAERPKGSFSTLEIQRTEQGDSAMYLCASSSQGAGYEQYFGPGTRLTVT.

The gene calls are TRBV30 and TRBJ1-5; maybe TRBD1 (5 bases). The V end was cut by 5 bases, the J end by 6 bases, with 20 bases between. The CDR3 sequence is 15 residues long. Germline lookup yields CDR1 GTSNPN and CDR2 SVGIG (reference sequence). Written as DNA, the CDR3 is TGTGCCTGGGGGAGAGGGGAGGGTCTCGGTCAGCCCCAGCATTTT. This sequence encodes CAWGRGEGLGQPQHF.

DNA for the CDR3: TGTGCCAGCAGCTTAGTTCCGGGGGAGCAGTACTTC. Protein sequence: CASSLVPGEQYF. The chain combines TRBV11-2 with TRBJ2-7, with D tentatively TRBD2 (5 bases). The germline gives CDR1 SGHAT, CDR2 FQNNGV. The V and J ends lost 1 base and 7 bases respectively, with 8 bases between them. The CDR3 is 12 residues long.

The rearrangement links TRBV9 to TRBJ2-1; the D gene is possibly TRBD1 (6 bases). The CDR3 consists of 14 residues. V was pared by 1 base and J by 7 bases, with 12 bases between. Germline V CDR1 and CDR2: SGDLS, YYNGEE. This chain's CDR3 is CASSVTTGSNEQFF. The CDR3 DNA reads as TGTGCCAGCAGCGTAACTACAGGGTCTAATGAGCAGTTCTTC.

This clone turned up a few times. The chain combines TRBV28 with TRBJ1-2; D gene ambiguous. Germline V gene sequence: CDR1 MDHEN, CDR2 SYDVKM. The CDR3 extends over 12 amino acids. Trimming took off 2 bases at V and 3 bases at J, with 4 bases between the two ends. The CDR3 reads CASSLRDYGYTF. CDR3 nucleotides: TGTGCCAGCAGTTTACGGGACTATGGCTACACCTTC.

The rearrangement uses TRBV2 and TRBJ2-1; TRBD1 matches 8 bases. The V and J ends lost 6 bases and 2 bases, in that order; junction bases with no gene match: 6. CDR1 is SNHLY, CDR2 FYNNEI, per germline. The CDR3 is made up of 15 amino acids. In DNA form, the CDR3 reads TGTGCCAGCAGCCAAGAACAGGGGGCCTACAATGAGCAGTTCTTC. Amino acid sequence: CASSQEQGAYNEQFF. The variable domain in full, completed from reference TRBV2 and TRBJ2-1, reads EPEVTQTPSHQVTQMGQEVILRCVPISNHLYFYWYRQILGQKVEFLVSFYNNEISEKSEIFDDQFSVERPDGSNFTLKIRSTKLEDSAMYFCASSQEQGAYNEQFFGPGTRLTVL.

J is TRBJ1-1 and V is TRBV18; TRBD1 aligns across 8 bases. V lost 8 bases and J lost 1; bases outside the gene matches: 3. CDR1 and CDR2 from the germline V gene are KGHSH and LQKENI. The CDR3 is made up of 13 amino acids. CDR3 loop: CASLRGRNTEAFF. The CDR3 DNA is TGTGCCAGCCTCAGGGGGCGGAACACTGAAGCTTTCTTT.

The chain carries TRBV28 and TRBJ2-1; D might be TRBD2 (6 bases). The CDR3 loop spans 14 amino acids. The V gene lost 7 bases and the J gene lost 6 bases, with 16 bases spanning the gap. Germline CDR1 and CDR2: MDHEN and SYDVKM. CDR3 protein: CASIRRNGGNEQFF. The CDR3 DNA is TGTGCCAGCATCAGGAGAAACGGGGGCAATGAGCAGTTCTTC.

The chain joins TRBV28 to TRBJ2-7; possible D gene TRBD2, 5 bases. Trimming left V 1 base short and J 5 bases short, with 12 bases between. CDR1 MDHEN and CDR2 SYDVKM come from the germline V gene. This CDR3 spans 14 amino acids. The DNA of the CDR3 is TGTGCCAGCAGTTTATCTCCTAGCTTCAACGAGCAGTACTTC. Translation: CASSLSPSFNEQYF.

The V gene is TRBV21-1, the J gene TRBJ1-2; the table names TRBD1, a call not compared with the DNA. TRBV21-1 is given as a pseudogene. CDR3 length equals 18 residues. CDR3 loop: CASSPKNDRDRRSYGYTF. The CDR3, as DNA: TGTGCCAGCAGCCCGAAGAATGACCGGGACAGGCGCAGCTATGGCTACACCTTC.

This clone was seen just once. The genes are TRBV15 and TRBJ2-1; 11 nucleotides align to TRBD2. The CDR3 loop spans 18 amino acids. Losses at the gene ends were 0 bases for V and 15 bases for J; bases not matched to a gene: 19. Germline assignment: CDR1 LNHNV and CDR2 YYDKDF (reference sequence). The CDR3 coding sequence is TGTGCCACCAGCAGAGATTTGGGGGCTAGCGGGAGGCAACCCGGGCGGTTCTTC. Translation gives CATSRDLGASGRQPGRFF.

This chain joins TRBV7-6 and TRBJ1-4; TRBD1 might be the D (5 bases). The CDR3 is made up of 15 amino acids. Germline CDR1 and CDR2: SGHVS and FNYEAQ. With 5 bases removed from V and 10 bases from J, the gap between germline ends came to 20 bases. This CDR3 is CASSPQGGDAGKLFF. Written as DNA, the CDR3 is TGTGCCAGCAGCCCCCAGGGTGGCGATGCTGGAAAACTGTTTTTT.

The table lists this clone with a few counts. The CDR3 region has the DNA TGCGCCAGCAGCCCGGGGATGGTCGGACAGTTTTACGAGCAGTACTTC. Protein product: CASSPGMVGQFYEQYF. The chain uses TRBV4-1 and TRBJ2-7; perhaps TRBD1 as D (6 bases). Germline CDR1 is MGHRA and CDR2 is YSYEKL. The CDR3 contains 16 residues. V was pared by 4 bases and J by 4 bases, with 20 bases between.

The chain employs TRBV7-3 and TRBJ2-1; perhaps TRBD2 as D (7 bases). This CDR3 has 16 residues. V was clipped by 2 bases and J by 8 bases, with 19 bases between them. Germline V gives CDR1 SGHTA, CDR2 FQGTGA. The CDR3 sequence is CASSLLRASGGHEQFF. In DNA form, the CDR3 reads TGTGCCAGCAGCTTACTCAGGGCCTCCGGGGGGCATGAGCAGTTCTTC.

The chain uses TRBV18 and TRBJ1-1; 11 nucleotides agree with TRBD1. V shed 3 bases, J shed 4 bases, and the junction held 1 base outside the gene matches. Germline values: CDR1 KGHSH, CDR2 LQKENI. CDR3 size: 14 residues. Here the CDR3 DNA reads TGTGCCAGCTCACCCGGACAGGGGGCCACTGAAGCTTTCTTT. This encodes CASSPGQGATEAFF.

The J gene is TRBJ2-7, the V gene TRBV5-1; tentative D call: TRBD2 (6 bases). The CDR3 runs 14 residues. The V gene's germline CDR1 is SGHRS and CDR2 YFSETQ. Trimming pared 5 bases from V and 3 bases from J, leaving 15 bases between. CDR3 DNA sequence: TGCGCCAGCAGACTGGGAGGTAGCGGCTACGAGCAGTACTTC. Translating it yields CASRLGGSGYEQYF. The whole variable domain, filled in from reference TRBV5-1 and TRBJ2-7, reads KAGVTQTPRYLIKTRGQQVTLSCSPISGHRSVSWYQQTPGQGLQFLFEYFSETQRNKGNFPGRFSGRQFSNSRSEMNVSTLELGDSALYLCASRLGGSGYEQYFGPGTRLTVT.

This chain's CDR3 is CASSYRGVRNSPLHF. The CDR3 DNA sequence: TGTGCCAGCAGTTATCGGGGGGTAAGGAATTCACCCCTCCACTTT. The rearrangement joins TRBV28 to TRBJ1-6, with D maybe TRBD1 (5 bases). The germline gives CDR1 MDHEN, CDR2 SYDVKM. There are 15 residues in the CDR3. V dropped 4 bases and J dropped 7 bases, with 14 bases sitting between them.

The chain carries TRBV6-5 and TRBJ2-6, with D uncertain. Germline-derived CDR1 and CDR2 are MNHEY and SVGAGI. The CDR3 loop spans 14 amino acids. Trimming took 6 bases from V and 4 from J, leaving 10 bases between them. CDR3 bases: TGTGCCAGCAGCTCCCCCGGGGGGGCCAACGTCCTGACTTTC. It specifies CASSSPGGANVLTF.